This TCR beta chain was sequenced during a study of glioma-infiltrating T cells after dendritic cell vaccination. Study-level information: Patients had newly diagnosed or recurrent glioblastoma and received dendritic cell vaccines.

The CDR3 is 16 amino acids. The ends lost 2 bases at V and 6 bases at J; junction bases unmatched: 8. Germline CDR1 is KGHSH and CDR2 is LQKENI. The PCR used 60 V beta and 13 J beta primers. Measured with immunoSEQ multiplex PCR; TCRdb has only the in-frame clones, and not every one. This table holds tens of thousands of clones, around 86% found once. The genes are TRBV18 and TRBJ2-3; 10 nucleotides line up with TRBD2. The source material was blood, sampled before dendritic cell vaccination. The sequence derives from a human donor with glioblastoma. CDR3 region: CASSPTSGGAGDTQYF. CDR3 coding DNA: TGTGCCAGCTCACCAACCAGCGGGGGGGCCGGGGATACGCAGTATTTT.